These 26 T cell receptor beta chains were all obtained from the same sample, sequenced in a study of metastatic and nonmetastatic thyroid tumors. Through MiXCR, TCRdb re-clonotyped the PCR reads. This table has some 5,700 clones, just under 30% appearing once. Nobody among the patients had been given any treatment before thyroid surgery. The sample comprised adjacent normal tissue. These receptors were collected from a female donor with papillary thyroid cancer or a benign thyroid nodule (not recorded which). Some clones in this sample may be carry-over from other donors' samples.

This chain connects TRBV5-1 to TRBJ2-1; 12 bases align to TRBD2. J lost 7 bases, V lost 4 bases, and 15 bases had no gene match. CDR1 and CDR2 from the germline V gene are SGHRS and YFSETQ. This CDR3 is 18 amino acids long. The CDR3 nucleotides are TGCGCCAGCAGCGACGGCTCCCTAGCGGGAGGGAGAAGTAATGAGCAGTTCTTC. It encodes CASSDGSLAGGRSNEQFF.

This clone was found a few times. The rearrangement joins TRBV10-3 to TRBJ1-1; no clear D. CDR1 is ENHRY and CDR2 is SYGVKD in the germline V gene. V was cut by 10 bases and J by 0 bases, with 12 bases left in between. The CDR3 consists of 13 residues. The CDR3 is CATRWALNTEAFF. For the CDR3, the DNA is TGTGCCACCCGGTGGGCATTGAACACTGAAGCTTTCTTT.

The chain recombines TRBV28 with TRBJ1-6, with unresolved D. Trimming left V 8 bases short and J 0 bases short, with 14 bases between. The CDR3 sequence is 16 residues long. Germline values: CDR1 MDHEN, CDR2 SYDVKM. The CDR3 protein is CASLNMGNSYNSPLHF. The CDR3, as DNA: TGTGCCAGCCTGAACATGGGCAACTCCTATAATTCACCCCTCCACTTT.

This clone has a handful of counts. The V call is TRBV10-3, the J call TRBJ2-3, with TRBD1 matching 11 bases. This CDR3 has 15 amino acids. Trimming cost V 6 bases and J 1 base; bases outside gene matches: 3. Germline-derived CDR1 and CDR2 are ENHRY and SYGVKD. The CDR3 sequence is CAIREGQGGTDTQYF. The CDR3, as DNA: TGTGCCATCAGGGAGGGACAGGGGGGCACAGATACGCAGTATTTT.

This clone was picked up a small number of times. The J gene is TRBJ2-7, the V gene TRBV6-2 or TRBV6-3; 11 nucleotides line up with TRBD2. The J segment lost 3 bases and the V segment lost 6 bases, leaving 13 bases of the junction unmatched. Per germline, CDR1 MNHEY and CDR2 SVGEGT. The CDR3 has 17 amino acids. The CDR3 region has the DNA TGTGCCAGCAGCCAGGGACTAGCGGTCCACGGACGCTACGAGCAGTACTTC. It encodes CASSQGLAVHGRYEQYF.

This clone showed up just a few times. CDR3 sequence: CASNTVDNSPLHF. As DNA, the CDR3 is TGTGCCAGCAATACGGTCGATAATTCACCCCTCCACTTT. The rearrangement joins TRBV6-2 or TRBV6-3 to TRBJ1-6; D gene ambiguous. Trimming pared 7 bases from V and 5 bases from J, leaving 9 bases between. Germline V lookup: CDR1 MNHEY, CDR2 SVGEGT. CDR3 length: 13 amino acids.

This clone counts as medium-sized (0.01 to 0.1%). J is TRBJ1-3 and V is TRBV18; D gene ambiguous. Trimming left V 0 bases short and J 1 base short, with 7 bases between. The germline V gene encodes CDR1 KGHSH and CDR2 LQKENI. The CDR3 is 15 residues long. The CDR3 sequence: CASSPPDWSGNTIYF. CDR3 coding DNA: TGTGCCAGCTCACCACCAGATTGGTCTGGAAACACCATATATTTT.

The V call is TRBV7-3, the J call TRBJ2-1; D might be TRBD2 (5 bases). The germline V and J ends were trimmed by 1 base and 2 bases, with 12 bases remaining between them. CDR1 is SGHTA, CDR2 FQGTGA, per germline. The CDR3 has 16 residues. As DNA, the CDR3 is TGTGCCAGCAGCTTAAAGCCAAGCGGAGCCTACAATGAGCAGTTCTTC. This translates into CASSLKPSGAYNEQFF.

In its sample, this clone is medium-sized. The chain has TRBV4-3 and TRBJ1-1; no firm D call. This CDR3 has 13 residues. The germline gives CDR1 LGHNA, CDR2 YSLEER. V was clipped by 2 bases and J by 5 bases, with 9 bases between them. The CDR3 reads CASSQSPGTEAFF. The DNA of the CDR3 is TGCGCCAGCAGCCAATCCCCGGGGACTGAAGCTTTCTTT.

Only a few counts were recorded for this clone. This chain links TRBV10-1 with TRBJ2-7, with 7 bases that match TRBD2. Germline CDR1 WNHNN, CDR2 SYGVQD (reference sequence). The CDR3 consists of 14 residues. V lost 2 bases to trimming and J lost 6 bases; unmatched junction nucleotides: 7. DNA for the CDR3: TGCGCCAGCAGTGAGCGGCGGGAGTGGGGCGAGCAGTACTTC. Its translation: CASSERREWGEQYF.

The rearrangement joins TRBV24-1 to TRBJ1-4; D gene unclear. The length of the CDR3 is 18 residues. Germline loops: CDR1 KGHDR, CDR2 SFDVKD. The V end lost 0 bases, the J end lost 4 bases, and 17 bases lay between the germline ends. CDR3 loop: CATSDLRNLVPNNEKLFF. The DNA of the CDR3 is TGTGCCACCAGTGATTTGCGGAACCTCGTGCCCAATAATGAAAAACTGTTTTTT.

This clone is judged medium-sized. The chain carries TRBV7-2 and TRBJ2-1; 13 bases align to TRBD2. With V trimmed by 0 bases and J by 4 bases, 9 bases remained unmatched. The CDR3 runs 19 residues. Germline assignment: CDR1 SGHTA and CDR2 FQGNSA. The CDR3: CASSLASLAGGRGYNEQFF. The CDR3 DNA is TGTGCCAGCAGCTTAGCCTCACTAGCGGGGGGGCGAGGATACAATGAGCAGTTCTTC.

The V and J genes are TRBV6-1 and TRBJ2-2, with 7 nucleotides matching TRBD1. CDR1 MNHNS and CDR2 SASEGT come from the germline V gene. The CDR3 totals 15 residues. V dropped 6 bases and J dropped 0; count of bases not matched to a gene: 4. CDR3 in DNA: TGTGCCAGCAGGCAGGGGACAGCGAACACCGGGGAGCTGTTTTTT. Translation: CASRQGTANTGELFF.

This clone is medium-sized in the sample. The V call is TRBV9, the J call TRBJ1-5; tentatively, D is TRBD1 (5 bases). This CDR3 comprises 15 residues. The V end lost 7 bases, the J end lost 4 bases, and 18 bases lay between the germline ends. In germline, CDR1 is SGDLS, CDR2 YYNGEE. The CDR3 DNA reads as TGTGCCAGCGGAACGACAGCGGACTTTAATCAGCCCCAGCATTTT. It codes for CASGTTADFNQPQHF.

This chain uses TRBV28 with TRBJ1-1; weak D call: TRBD1 (6 bases). Germline lookup yields CDR1 MDHEN and CDR2 SYDVKM. There are 15 residues in the CDR3. Trimming pared 10 bases from V and 5 bases from J, leaving 23 bases between. The CDR3 protein is CATYLGGQVRTEAFF. The CDR3 DNA reads as TGTGCCACCTACTTGGGGGGCCAGGTGAGGACTGAAGCTTTCTTT.

DNA for the CDR3: TGTGCCAGCACCCTTACCCAGGGGCGCAGGGGGACCCAGTACTTC. Amino acid sequence: CASTLTQGRRGTQYF. The V and J genes are TRBV6-2 or TRBV6-3 and TRBJ2-5, with a weak D call TRBD1 (6 bases). This CDR3 has 15 residues. Germline V gene lookup returns CDR1 MNHEY and CDR2 SVGEGT. Trimming pared 7 bases from V and 7 bases from J, leaving 22 bases between.

Only a few counts were recorded for this clone. V is TRBV10-2 and J is TRBJ1-5, with a possible D match to TRBD1 (5 bases). CDR1 and CDR2 (germline): WSHSY, SAAADI. V was clipped by 9 bases and J by 4 bases, with 10 bases between them. The CDR3 totals 12 residues. CDR3 loop: CASGAGNQPQHF. CDR3 DNA sequence: TGCGCCAGTGGGGCGGGGAATCAGCCCCAGCATTTT.

V is TRBV6-2 or TRBV6-3 and J is TRBJ2-7; 8 bases agree with TRBD2. Trimming removed 7 bases from V and 0 bases from J; junction bases left unmatched: 23. The germline gives CDR1 MNHEY, CDR2 SVGEGT. CDR3 length: 20 amino acids. In DNA, the CDR3 is TGTGCCAGCAAGGACCCGGGGGGGGCTCGTCAGAAAGGGTACTCCTACGAGCAGTACTTC. Translation gives CASKDPGGARQKGYSYEQYF.

The chain links TRBV30 to TRBJ1-6; TRBD1 is a possible D gene (6 bases). V gave up 2 bases and J gave up 7 bases, with 15 bases separating them. The CDR3 consists of 15 residues. Germline V gives CDR1 GTSNPN, CDR2 SVGIG (reference sequence). The DNA of the CDR3 is TGTGCCTGGAGTCCCGGACAGCCCTGGAATTCACCCCTCCACTTT. Residues: CAWSPGQPWNSPLHF.

The CDR3 DNA sequence: TGTGCCAGCGGCTCCCCACAGGGGATCTACGAGCAGTACTTC. Its translation is CASGSPQGIYEQYF. This chain links TRBV6-8 with TRBJ2-7, with TRBD1 matching over 7 bases. Germline V gene data show CDR1 as MNHGY and CDR2 as SAAAGT. The CDR3 spans 14 residues. Trimming cost V 8 bases and J 3 bases; bases outside gene matches: 10.

This clone occurred a few times. This chain links TRBV2 with TRBJ2-7; TRBD1 agrees at 8 bases. V lost 7 bases to trimming and J lost 5 bases; unmatched junction nucleotides: 10. The germline CDR1 and CDR2 sequences are SNHLY and FYNNEI. This CDR3 is 14 amino acids long. The CDR3 loop reads CASNPRGRGDEQYF. The CDR3 DNA sequence: TGTGCCAGCAACCCCAGGGGGCGCGGCGACGAGCAGTACTTC.

A single count supports this clone. In this CDR3 the conserved last residue, phenylalanine or tryptophan, is missing, so a read error is likely. The rearrangement uses TRBV2 and TRBJ1-1; the D gene is possibly TRBD1 (5 bases). Germline V gene lookup returns CDR1 SNHLY and CDR2 FYNNEI. CDR3 length: 14 residues. The V end was cut by 9 bases, the J end by 1 base, with 15 bases between. The CDR3 DNA sequence: TGTGCCAGTATGCCCGACAGTTCGAACACTGAAGCTTTCTGT. Translating it yields CASMPDSSNTEAFC.

This rearrangement joins TRBV11-1 to TRBJ1-2, with 7 bases aligning to TRBD1. Germline CDR1 and CDR2: SGHAT and FQDESV (reference sequence). J gave up 3 bases and V 6 bases, and 13 bases lay outside the gene matches. The CDR3 extends over 16 amino acids. CDR3 nucleotides: TGTGCCAGCAGAGCCTCAGTGGCGGGACAGCACTATGGCTACACCTTC. Translated, it gives CASRASVAGQHYGYTF.

This chain joins TRBV28 and TRBJ2-1, with 7 bases that match TRBD2. The V gene's germline CDR1 is MDHEN and CDR2 SYDVKM. This CDR3 is built from 19 residues. J gave up 4 bases and V 4 bases, and 19 bases lay outside the gene matches. The CDR3 nucleotides are TGTGCCAGCAGTTCAATTCCGGTGATCTGCGGGGGTCAATACAATGAGCAGTTCTTC. It encodes CASSSIPVICGGQYNEQFF.

Within the sample, this clone is medium-sized (0.01 to 0.1%). The chain employs TRBV11-3 and TRBJ2-1, with 10 bases fitting TRBD2. This CDR3 contains 14 residues. Germline loops: CDR1 SGHNT, CDR2 YENEEA. J gave up 5 bases and V 5 bases, and 3 bases lay outside the gene matches. CDR3 sequence (DNA): TGTGCCAGCAGCCCGGGACTAGCGAACAATGAGCAGTTCTTC. It translates to CASSPGLANNEQFF.

CDR3 amino acids: CATRLAGDSDEQFF. The DNA of the CDR3 is TGTGCCACCAGACTAGCGGGAGACAGTGATGAGCAGTTCTTC. The chain has TRBV24-1 and TRBJ2-1; 11 positions agree with TRBD2. The CDR3 is 14 amino acids. Trimming at V came to 7 bases and at J to 8 bases, leaving 6 bases not matched to a gene. CDR1 KGHDR and CDR2 SFDVKD come from the germline V gene.